Listed here are 9 T cell receptor beta chains from one sample, sequenced in a study of graft-versus-host responses after intestinal transplantation. Libraries were prepared by immunoSEQ multiplex PCR; TCRdb keeps only in-frame clonotypes and omits some of them. The table shows 35,000 to 45,000 clones, with 85% to 95% occurring only once. The starting material was PBMCs, obtained roughly 780 days after intestinal transplantation. The receptor source for this set is a human patient who received an intestinal transplant, so some T cells may come from the graft donor.

The rearrangement links TRBV30 to TRBJ2-1, with 9 positions matching TRBD1. The V and J ends lost 0 bases and 12 bases, in that order; junction bases with no gene match: 12. The CDR3 consists of 15 residues. CDR1 GTSNPN and CDR2 SVGIG come from the germline V gene (reference sequence). In DNA form, the CDR3 reads TGTGCCTGGAGTGTACAAGTGGGGACAGGGATAGCGCAGTTCTTC. Translation gives CAWSVQVGTGIAQFF.

The chain combines TRBV5-1 with TRBJ2-7, with D hard to call. V was clipped by 0 bases and J by 0 bases, with 16 bases between them. The CDR3 is 17 residues long. In germline, CDR1 is SGHRS, CDR2 YFSETQ. The CDR3 DNA sequence: TGCGCCAGCAGCTTGGCCGGAAACTCCCAGAGCTCCTACGAGCAGTACTTC. Its protein product is CASSLAGNSQSSYEQYF.

The V and J genes are TRBV12-5 and TRBJ2-7, with a possible D match to TRBD1 (6 bases). V lost 5 bases to trimming and J lost 5 bases, with 22 bases between them. The CDR3 extends over 16 amino acids. CDR1 LGHNT and CDR2 FRNRAP come from the germline V gene. CDR3 amino acids: CASGPPMGRGVNEQYF. The CDR3 nucleotides are TGTGCTAGTGGTCCCCCAATGGGCAGGGGAGTTAACGAGCAGTACTTC. The full variable domain, in which reference TRBV12-5 and TRBJ2-7 provide the parts outside the CDR3, is DARVTQTPRHKVTEMGQEVTMRCQPILGHNTVFWYRQTMMQGLELLAYFRNRAPLDDSGMPKDRFSAEMPDATLATLKIQPSEPRDSAVYFCASGPPMGRGVNEQYFGPGTRLTVT.

V gene TRBV7-3 combines with J gene TRBJ1-1; D gene unclear. CDR3 length: 13 residues. Trimming took 5 bases from V and 7 from J, leaving 14 bases between them. Germline lookup yields CDR1 SGHTA and CDR2 FQGTGA. The CDR3 region is CASSPSGFGEAFF. The CDR3 coding sequence is TGTGCCAGCAGCCCCTCGGGGTTTGGTGAAGCTTTCTTT. Using reference TRBV7-3 and TRBJ1-1 for the parts outside the CDR3, the full variable domain is GAGVSQTPSNKVTEKGKYVELRCDPISGHTALYWYRQSLGQGPEFLIYFQGTGAADDSGLPNDRFFAVRPEGSVSTLKIQRTERGDSAVYLCASSPSGFGEAFFGQGTRLTVV.

This clone was seen a handful of times. This rearrangement joins TRBV19 to TRBJ1-1, with D possibly TRBD1 on 5 matching bases. Germline CDR1 is LNHDA and CDR2 is SQIVND (reference sequence). This CDR3 has 13 amino acids. Trimming stripped 4 bases from V and 1 base from J, with 7 bases between. The CDR3 region is CASSTQGNTEAFF. In nucleotides, the CDR3 is TGTGCCAGTAGTACTCAGGGGAACACTGAAGCTTTCTTT.

V gene TRBV10-3 combines with J gene TRBJ1-6, with a tentative D call TRBD1 (5 bases). With 2 bases removed from V and 11 bases from J, the gap between germline ends came to 7 bases. The CDR3 extends over 12 amino acids. CDR1 and CDR2 (germline): ENHRY, SYGVKD. The CDR3 nucleotides read TGTGCCATCAGTGAGGCGGGGGCACCCCTCCACTTT. This sequence encodes CAISEAGAPLHF.

V and J are TRBV9 and TRBJ2-3; D is perhaps TRBD2 (6 bases). The V end lost 4 bases, the J end lost 1 base, and 13 bases lay between the germline ends. The CDR3 runs 15 residues. Germline V gene lookup returns CDR1 SGDLS and CDR2 YYNGEE. For the CDR3, the DNA is TGTGCCAGCAGCTCCGGGAGTTTTCGCACAGATACGCAGTATTTT. It codes for CASSSGSFRTDTQYF.

The gene calls are TRBV7-6 and TRBJ2-7; possible D gene TRBD1, 7 bases. CDR1 is SGHVS and CDR2 is FNYEAQ in the germline V gene. The CDR3 is 17 amino acids. Trimming took 5 bases from V and 2 from J, leaving 22 bases between them. CDR3 sequence (DNA): TGTGCCAGCAGCCAGGGGTCTAGGGGGCGGGATCCCTACGAGCAGTACTTC. Encoded protein: CASSQGSRGRDPYEQYF.

This sequence joins TRBV19 and TRBJ2-1; 8 bases are a match to TRBD1. Germline CDR1 reads LNHDA; CDR2 reads SQIVND (reference sequence). This CDR3 contains 14 residues. The J segment lost 7 bases and the V segment lost 9 bases, leaving 11 bases of the junction unmatched. CDR3 in amino acids: CASQRQGYTNEQFF. In nucleotides, the CDR3 is TGTGCCAGCCAGCGACAGGGGTATACAAATGAGCAGTTCTTC.